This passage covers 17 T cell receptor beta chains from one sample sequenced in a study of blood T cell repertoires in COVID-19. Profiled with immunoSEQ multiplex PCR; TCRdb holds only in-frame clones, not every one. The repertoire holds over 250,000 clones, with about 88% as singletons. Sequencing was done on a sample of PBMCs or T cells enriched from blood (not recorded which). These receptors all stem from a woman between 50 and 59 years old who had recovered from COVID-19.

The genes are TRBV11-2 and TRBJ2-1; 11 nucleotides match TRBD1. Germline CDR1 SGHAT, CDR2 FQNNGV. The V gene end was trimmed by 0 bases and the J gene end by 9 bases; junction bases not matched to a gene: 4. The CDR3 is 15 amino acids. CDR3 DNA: TGTGCCAGCAGCTTAGACGGACAGGGGGCGTTTGAGCAGTTCTTC. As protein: CASSLDGQGAFEQFF.

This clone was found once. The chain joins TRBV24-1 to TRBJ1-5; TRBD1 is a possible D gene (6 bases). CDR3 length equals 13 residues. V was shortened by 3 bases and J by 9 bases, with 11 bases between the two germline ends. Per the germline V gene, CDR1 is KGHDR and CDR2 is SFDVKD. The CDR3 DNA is TGTGCCACCAGTGATCCCCCCAGGGGGCCCCAGCATTTT. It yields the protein CATSDPPRGPQHF.

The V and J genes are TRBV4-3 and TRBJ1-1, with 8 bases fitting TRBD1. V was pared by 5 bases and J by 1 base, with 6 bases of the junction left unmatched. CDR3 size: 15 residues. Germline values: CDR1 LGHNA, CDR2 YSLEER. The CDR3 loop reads CASSTTQGENTEAFF. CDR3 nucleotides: TGCGCCAGCAGCACCACACAGGGGGAGAACACTGAAGCTTTCTTT.

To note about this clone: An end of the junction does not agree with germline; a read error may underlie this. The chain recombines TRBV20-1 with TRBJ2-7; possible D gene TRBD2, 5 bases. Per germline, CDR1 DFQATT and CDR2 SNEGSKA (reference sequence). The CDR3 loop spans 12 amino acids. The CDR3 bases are TGCAGTGCTAGTGCGTCTTTGGGCGGGCGGAACTTC. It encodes CSASASLGGRNF.

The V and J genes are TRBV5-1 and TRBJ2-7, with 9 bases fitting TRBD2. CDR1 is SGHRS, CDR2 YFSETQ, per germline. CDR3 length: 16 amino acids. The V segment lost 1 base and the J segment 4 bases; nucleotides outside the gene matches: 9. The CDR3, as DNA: TGCGCCAGCAGCTTGTATTCCCTAGCGGGACTGTACGAGCAGTACTTC. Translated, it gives CASSLYSLAGLYEQYF. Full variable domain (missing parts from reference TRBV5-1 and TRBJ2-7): KAGVTQTPRYLIKTRGQQVTLSCSPISGHRSVSWYQQTPGQGLQFLFEYFSETQRNKGNFPGRFSGRQFSNSRSEMNVSTLELGDSALYLCASSLYSLAGLYEQYFGPGTRLTVT.

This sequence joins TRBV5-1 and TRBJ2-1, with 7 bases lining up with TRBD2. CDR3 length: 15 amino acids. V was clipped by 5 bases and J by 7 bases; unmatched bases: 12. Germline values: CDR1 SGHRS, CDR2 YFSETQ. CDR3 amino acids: CASRGGRSYRNEQFF. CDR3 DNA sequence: TGCGCCAGCAGGGGAGGGCGGTCGTACAGAAATGAGCAGTTCTTC.

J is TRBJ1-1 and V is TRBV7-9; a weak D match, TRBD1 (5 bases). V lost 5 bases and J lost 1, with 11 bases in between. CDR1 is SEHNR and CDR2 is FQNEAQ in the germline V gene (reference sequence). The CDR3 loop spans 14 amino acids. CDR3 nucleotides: TGTGCCAGCAGCCTCTTTACAGGGAACACTGAAGCTTTCTTT. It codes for CASSLFTGNTEAFF.

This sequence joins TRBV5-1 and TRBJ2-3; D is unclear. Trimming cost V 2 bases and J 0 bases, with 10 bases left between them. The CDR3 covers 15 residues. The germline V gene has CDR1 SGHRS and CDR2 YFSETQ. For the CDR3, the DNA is TGCGCCAGCAGCTTCGCGGCCCTTAGCACAGATACGCAGTATTTT. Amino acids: CASSFAALSTDTQYF.

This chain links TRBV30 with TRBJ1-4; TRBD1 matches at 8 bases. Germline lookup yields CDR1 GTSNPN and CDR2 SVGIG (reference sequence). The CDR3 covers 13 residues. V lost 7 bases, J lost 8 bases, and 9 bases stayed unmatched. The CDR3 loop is CAFQGASREKLFF. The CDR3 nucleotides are TGTGCCTTCCAGGGGGCCTCTCGGGAAAAACTGTTTTTT.

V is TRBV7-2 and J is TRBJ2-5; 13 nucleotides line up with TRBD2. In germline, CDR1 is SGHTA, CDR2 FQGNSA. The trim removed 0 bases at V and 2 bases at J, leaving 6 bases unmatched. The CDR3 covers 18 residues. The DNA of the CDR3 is TGTGCCAGCAGCTTAGCAGGACTAGCGGGAGCCAGGCAAGAGACCCAGTACTTC. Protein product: CASSLAGLAGARQETQYF. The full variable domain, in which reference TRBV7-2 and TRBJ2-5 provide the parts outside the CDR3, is GAGVSQSPSNKVTEKGKDVELRCDPISGHTALYWYRQSLGQGLEFLIYFQGNSAPDKSGLPSDRFSAERTGGSVSTLTIQRTQQEDSAVYLCASSLAGLAGARQETQYFGPGTRLLVL.

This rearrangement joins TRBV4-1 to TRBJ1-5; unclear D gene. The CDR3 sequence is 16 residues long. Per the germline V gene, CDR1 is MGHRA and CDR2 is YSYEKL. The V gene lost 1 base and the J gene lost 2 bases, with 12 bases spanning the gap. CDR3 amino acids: CASSQGEVRGNQPQHF. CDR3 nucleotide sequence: TGCGCCAGCAGCCAAGGAGAGGTCCGGGGCAATCAGCCCCAGCATTTT.

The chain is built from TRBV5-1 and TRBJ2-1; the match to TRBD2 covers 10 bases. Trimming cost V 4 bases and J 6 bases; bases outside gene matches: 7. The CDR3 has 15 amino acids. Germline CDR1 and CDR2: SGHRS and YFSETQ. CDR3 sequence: CASSPLAGAANEQFF. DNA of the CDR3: TGCGCCAGCAGCCCTCTAGCGGGGGCCGCCAATGAGCAGTTCTTC. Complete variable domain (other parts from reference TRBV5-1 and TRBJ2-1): KAGVTQTPRYLIKTRGQQVTLSCSPISGHRSVSWYQQTPGQGLQFLFEYFSETQRNKGNFPGRFSGRQFSNSRSEMNVSTLELGDSALYLCASSPLAGAANEQFFGPGTRLTVL.

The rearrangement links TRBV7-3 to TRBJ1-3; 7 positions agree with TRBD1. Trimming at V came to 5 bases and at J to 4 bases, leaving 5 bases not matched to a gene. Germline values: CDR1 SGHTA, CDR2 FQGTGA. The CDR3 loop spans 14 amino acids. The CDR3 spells CASSLTGTGNTIYF. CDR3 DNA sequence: TGTGCCAGCAGCCTGACAGGGACCGGAAACACCATATATTTT.

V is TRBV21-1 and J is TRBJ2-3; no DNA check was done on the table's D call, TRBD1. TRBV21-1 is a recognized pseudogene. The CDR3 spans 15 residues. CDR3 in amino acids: CASSNAGGGTDTQYF. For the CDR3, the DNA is TGTGCCAGCAGCAACGCAGGGGGCGGCACAGATACGCAGTATTTT.

The CDR3 DNA is TGTGCCAGCATTCCCGGGACAGCGAACTACGAGCAGTACTTC. It translates to CASIPGTANYEQYF. The rearrangement uses TRBV6-5 and TRBJ2-7, with 7 bases aligning to TRBD1. Per germline, CDR1 MNHEY and CDR2 SVGAGI. The V gene end was trimmed by 7 bases and the J gene end by 3 bases; junction bases not matched to a gene: 9. The CDR3 length is 14 residues.

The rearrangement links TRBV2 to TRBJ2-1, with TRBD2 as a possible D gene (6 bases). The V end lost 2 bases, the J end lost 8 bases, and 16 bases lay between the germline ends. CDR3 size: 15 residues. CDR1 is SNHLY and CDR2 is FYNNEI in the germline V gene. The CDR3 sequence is CASSESSGATDEQFF. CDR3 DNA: TGTGCCAGCAGTGAAAGTAGCGGCGCAACCGATGAGCAGTTCTTC.

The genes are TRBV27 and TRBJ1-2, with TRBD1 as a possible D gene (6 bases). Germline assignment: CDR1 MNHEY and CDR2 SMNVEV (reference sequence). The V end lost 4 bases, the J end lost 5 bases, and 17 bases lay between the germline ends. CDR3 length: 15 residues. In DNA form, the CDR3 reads TGTGCCAGCAGTTCCCCCTCGGGGGGCCGGTATGGCTACACCTTC. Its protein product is CASSSPSGGRYGYTF.